The 26 T cell receptor beta chains reported below all come from one sample, sequenced in a study of T cells after yellow fever vaccination (dated by TCRdb to the late 2010s). The sample's treatment or condition label, in plain terms: live attenuated yellow fever vaccine strain. Libraries were built with 5' RACE. This sample was sequenced with an Illumina HiSeq 2500. TCRdb passed the public sequencing reads through fastp at Q25 and MiXCR, retaining productive beta sequences. Each entry is one CDR3 protein sequence, shown with its most common DNA and genes. Recorded for this sample are 60,000 to 85,000 distinct CDR3 sequences; over 6.5% of them occurred a single time. Of the sample, about 40% falls within the top ten clones. Sequences were derived from CD8+ T cells sorted from PBMCs, sampled 35 to 50 days after the first yellow fever vaccination. The receptors were sampled from a man aged 18-30 years who received the YFV17D yellow fever vaccine.

In its sample, this clonotype was seen many times. The chain recombines TRBV9 with TRBJ2-2; TRBD1 matches at 9 bases. The CDR3 extends over 15 amino acids. CDR1 and CDR2 from the germline V gene are SGDLS and YYNGEE. Trimming cost V 0 bases and J 6 bases; bases outside gene matches: 3. CDR3 in DNA: TGTGCCAGCAGCGTAGGGGACAGGGCCCCCGGGGAGCTGTTTTTT. Translating gives CASSVGDRAPGELFF.

This clonotype has ten or more counts. The CDR3 DNA reads as TGTGCCAGCAGCCAAGCGGGGACATTGAATGAAGCTTTCTTT. Translated: CASSQAGTLNEAFF. This sequence joins TRBV4-2 and TRBJ1-1, with a weak D call TRBD1 (6 bases). The CDR3 contains 14 residues. Between the trimmed V and J ends, which lost 1 base and 7 bases, there was a span of 13 bases. The V gene's germline CDR1 is LGHNA and CDR2 YNFKEQ.

This clonotype occurred many times. This chain uses TRBV13 with TRBJ2-7; D call uncertain. CDR1 and CDR2 (germline): PRHDT, FYEKMQ (reference sequence). Between the trimmed V and J ends, which lost 2 bases and 7 bases, there was a span of 12 bases. This CDR3 is built from 13 residues. In nucleotides, the CDR3 is TGTGCCAGCAGCTTAAGTTCTACTCAGGAGCAGTACTTC. It is translated as CASSLSSTQEQYF.

This clonotype was observed at least ten times. This rearrangement joins TRBV5-1 to TRBJ2-1, with 8 bases identical to TRBD2. Trimming removed 3 bases from V and 7 bases from J; junction bases left unmatched: 6. Germline-derived CDR1 and CDR2 are SGHRS and YFSETQ. The CDR3 consists of 14 residues. The CDR3 region has the DNA TGCGCCAGCAGCTACCTCGGGGGGGTTAATGAGCAGTTCTTC. Translating gives CASSYLGGVNEQFF.

This clonotype has a count of ten or more. The CDR3 region is CASSSGPRYQETQYF. The DNA of the CDR3 is TGTGCCAGCTCTTCGGGGCCAAGGTACCAAGAGACCCAGTACTTC. The chain recombines TRBV6-2 or TRBV6-3 with TRBJ2-5; perhaps D is TRBD1 or TRBD2 (5 bases each). The CDR3 is 15 residues long. CDR1 is MNHEY and CDR2 is SVGEGT in the germline V gene. The V end was cut by 8 bases, the J end by 0 bases, with 16 bases between.

This clonotype was detected only a few times. V is TRBV11-2 and J is TRBJ2-5, with D possibly being TRBD1 or TRBD2 (5 bases each). There are 15 residues in the CDR3. Germline V lookup: CDR1 SGHAT, CDR2 FQNNGV. V was cut by 3 bases and J by 4 bases, with 15 bases left in between. The CDR3 region has the DNA TGTGCCAGCAGCTTGCGGTCCAGGGAGCGAGAGACCCAGTACTTC. It encodes CASSLRSRERETQYF.

This clonotype has ten or more counts. This sequence joins TRBV29-1 and TRBJ2-5; D is unresolved. Trimming removed 1 base at V and 2 bases at J, with 11 bases between. The CDR3 sequence is 14 residues long. The germline V gene has CDR1 SQVTM and CDR2 ANQGSEA. The CDR3 sequence: CSVEVPGRQETQYF. CDR3 nucleotide sequence: TGCAGCGTTGAAGTCCCGGGCCGACAAGAGACCCAGTACTTC. Full variable domain (rest looked up from reference TRBV29-1 and TRBJ2-5): SAVISQKPSRDICQRGTSLTIQCQVDSQVTMMFWYRQQPGQSLTLIATANQGSEATYESGFVIDKFPISRPNLTFSTLTVSNMSPEDSSIYLCSVEVPGRQETQYFGPGTRLLVL.

The chain recombines TRBV28 with TRBJ2-7, with D uncertain. CDR1 is MDHEN and CDR2 is SYDVKM in the germline V gene. The CDR3 sequence is 11 residues long. V shed 10 bases and J shed 6 bases, with 13 bases lying between them. In DNA form, the CDR3 reads TGTGCCACCACCCTTGGTTTCGAGCAGTACGTC. This gives the protein CATTLGFEQYV.

J is TRBJ1-1 and V is TRBV6-5; D gene unclear. The CDR3 sequence is 15 residues long. Germline-derived CDR1 and CDR2 are MNHEY and SVGAGI. V was trimmed by 0 bases and J by 0 bases, leaving 8 bases between them. The CDR3: CASSYSRGMNTEAFF. The CDR3 DNA sequence: TGTGCCAGCAGTTACTCCAGAGGGATGAACACTGAAGCTTTCTTT.

This clonotype has just a few counts. In nucleotides, the CDR3 is TGCAGTGCTAGAGGATCAATTGCTGTATACAATGAGCAGTTCTTC. Translation gives CSARGSIAVYNEQFF. This chain connects TRBV20-1 to TRBJ2-1, with D unclear. Between the trimmed V and J ends, which lost 1 base and 4 bases, there was a span of 14 bases. The CDR3 runs 15 residues. Germline V lookup: CDR1 DFQATT, CDR2 SNEGSKA (reference sequence).

This clonotype was counted at least ten times. V usage is TRBV27 and J usage is TRBJ2-3; 9 bases line up with TRBD2. With 5 bases clipped from V and 1 base from J, the junction kept 4 bases outside the gene matches. The CDR3 extends over 15 amino acids. CDR1 MNHEY and CDR2 SMNVEV come from the germline V gene (reference sequence). The CDR3 protein is CASSTLAGGTDTQYF. Here the CDR3 DNA reads TGTGCCAGCAGTACCTTAGCGGGGGGCACAGATACGCAGTATTTT.

This clonotype was observed many times. This chain links TRBV7-2 with TRBJ2-5; D may correspond to TRBD1 or TRBD2 (5 bases each). The CDR3 has 16 residues. Trimming left V 2 bases short and J 4 bases short, with 17 bases between. CDR1 SGHTA and CDR2 FQGNSA come from the germline V gene. The CDR3 here is CASSLSGRLASETQYF. CDR3 DNA: TGTGCCAGCAGCTTATCGGGACGATTGGCGTCAGAGACCCAGTACTTC.

At least ten counts were recorded for this clonotype. V gene TRBV12-3 or TRBV12-4 combines with J gene TRBJ2-3; D is uncertain. Trimming stripped 7 bases from V and 3 bases from J, with 8 bases between. The CDR3 runs 12 residues. This chain's CDR3 is CASTPATDTQYF. CDR3 DNA sequence: TGTGCCAGCACCCCAGCGACAGATACGCAGTATTTT.

A single count supports this clonotype. J is TRBJ2-7 and V is TRBV12-2; the table's D call, TRBD1, was not checked against the DNA. TRBV12-2 is a listed pseudogene. The CDR3 consists of 13 residues. CDR3 residues: CAIRPKQGLEQYV. CDR3 bases: TGTGCAATTCGCCCTAAACAGGGGCTCGAGCAGTACGTC.

The gene calls are TRBV5-5 and TRBJ1-2, with 7 nucleotides matching TRBD1. This CDR3 region has 15 residues. Per germline, CDR1 SGHKS and CDR2 YYEKEE (reference sequence). The J segment lost 0 bases and the V segment lost 4 bases, leaving 6 bases of the junction unmatched. DNA of the CDR3: TGTGCCAGCAGCACCCGGGACAGATCTAACTATGGCTACACCTTC. It translates to CASSTRDRSNYGYTF.

A few counts support this clonotype. The genes are TRBV5-1 and TRBJ1-1, with a possible D match to TRBD1 (5 bases). CDR1 and CDR2 (germline): SGHRS, YFSETQ. The CDR3 has 15 amino acids. V lost 5 bases, J lost 1 base, and 15 bases lay in between. This chain's CDR3 is CASRYDAGTNTEAFF. The DNA for the CDR3 is TGCGCCAGCAGATACGACGCAGGGACGAACACTGAAGCTTTCTTT.

This clonotype was detected only a few times. This chain joins TRBV9 and TRBJ2-5; 9 bases align to TRBD1. This CDR3 is built from 17 residues. Per the germline V gene, CDR1 is SGDLS and CDR2 is YYNGEE. The ends lost 4 bases at V and 5 bases at J; junction bases unmatched: 15. CDR3 sequence (DNA): TGTGCCAGCAGCCCAGGGACAGGGATCCTGTTGATTGAGACCCAGTACTTC. This translates into CASSPGTGILLIETQYF.

In its sample, this clonotype was seen many times. The V call is TRBV20-1, the J call TRBJ2-1; D is perhaps TRBD1 or TRBD2 (5 bases each). CDR3 length: 13 amino acids. V shed 3 bases and J shed 10 bases, with 16 bases lying between them. Germline CDR1 reads DFQATT; CDR2 reads SNEGSKA (reference sequence). The CDR3 DNA reads TGCAGTGCTAGTAAGGGACGGCTCGGCGAGCAGTTCTTC. Its translation: CSASKGRLGEQFF.

In its sample, this clonotype was seen a few times. This rearrangement joins TRBV25-1 to TRBJ1-2; unclear D gene. V lost 7 bases and J 3 bases, leaving 6 bases between the germline ends. This CDR3 is 11 amino acids long. Germline values: CDR1 MGHDK, CDR2 SYGVNS. The CDR3 reads CASTGDYGYTF. For the CDR3, the DNA is TGTGCCAGCACGGGCGACTATGGCTACACCTTC.

This clonotype was recorded at least ten times. This chain links TRBV4-3 with TRBJ2-1; 9 nucleotides align to TRBD2. This CDR3 is built from 15 residues. Trimming removed 0 bases from V and 6 bases from J; junction bases left unmatched: 3. CDR1 and CDR2 from the germline V gene are LGHNA and YSLEER. This chain's CDR3 is CASSQDSGGPNEQFF. The DNA for the CDR3 is TGCGCCAGCAGCCAAGATAGCGGGGGACCCAATGAGCAGTTCTTC.

At least ten counts were recorded for this clonotype. The rearrangement uses TRBV12-3 or TRBV12-4 and TRBJ1-1; D might be TRBD1 (5 bases). V was shortened by 5 bases and J by 1 base, with 8 bases between the two germline ends. The CDR3 spans 13 residues. In DNA form, the CDR3 reads TGTGCCAGCAGTCCCGGGGGGAACACTGAAGCTTTCTTT. As protein: CASSPGGNTEAFF.

This clonotype was observed many times. The chain employs TRBV13 and TRBJ2-7; the D is unclear. Germline values: CDR1 PRHDT, CDR2 FYEKMQ (reference sequence). The V end was cut by 5 bases, the J end by 4 bases, with 9 bases between. CDR3 length equals 12 residues. This CDR3 reads CASSLLTYEQYF. In DNA, the CDR3 is TGTGCCAGCAGCCTCTTGACATACGAGCAGTACTTC.

Note on this clonotype: A much more abundant neighbour one base away suggests this may be a read error. This chain uses TRBV27 with TRBJ2-7; D is unresolved. V lost 3 bases to trimming and J lost 3 bases, with 12 bases between them. The length of the CDR3 is 14 residues. The germline gives CDR1 MNHEY, CDR2 SMNVEV (reference sequence). CDR3 residues: CASSLVPTGYEQYF. CDR3 nucleotide sequence: TGTGCCAGCAGTTTGGTTCCCACGGGCTACGAGCAGTACTTC.

This clonotype has more than one count but fewer than ten. The chain uses TRBV7-8 and TRBJ1-1; TRBD1 is a possible D gene (5 bases). The germline V and J ends were trimmed by 8 bases and 2 bases, with 24 bases remaining between them. This CDR3 spans 17 amino acids. Germline V gene lookup returns CDR1 SGHVS and CDR2 FQNEAQ. The CDR3 DNA sequence: TGTGCCAGCGGCGTTTATCGGGACCGTCACCCAAACACTGAAGCTTTCTTT. Encoded protein: CASGVYRDRHPNTEAFF.

The rearrangement uses TRBV12-3 or TRBV12-4 and TRBJ2-5, with 7 nucleotides matching TRBD1. Trimming cost V 4 bases and J 5 bases; bases outside gene matches: 7. CDR3 length: 14 residues. The CDR3 DNA reads TGTGCCAGCAGTTCCACAGGGGCCGGGGAGACCCAGTACTTC. Protein sequence: CASSSTGAGETQYF.

This clonotype has a count of ten or more. The chain recombines TRBV4-3 with TRBJ2-5, with 9 nucleotides matching TRBD2. With 1 base clipped from V and 3 bases from J, the junction kept 9 bases outside the gene matches. Germline values: CDR1 LGHNA, CDR2 YSLEER. This CDR3 has 17 residues. DNA of the CDR3: TGCGCCAGCAGCCAAGGTTTGGGTAGCGGGGGAGAAGAGACCCAGTACTTC. Protein sequence: CASSQGLGSGGEETQYF.